This T cell receptor (beta chain) was recorded in a study of T-cell memory formation after mild COVID-19. On the study more broadly: TCR clusters were mostly confined to one donor each. General observations from the study: While clones contracting from day 15 to 85 were balanced between CD4 and CD8, later expanders leaned CD4+. Most CD4+ clones that shrank were in CM and EM, while CD8+ ones turned up in EMRA. Pre-infection memory harbored some responding clones, suggesting cross-reactive memory joined.

Germline values: CDR1 DFQATT, CDR2 SNEGSKA (reference sequence). There are 15 residues in the CDR3. The V segment lost 6 bases and the J segment 2 bases; nucleotides outside the gene matches: 11. This clonotype came up a few times. Antigen specificity is unknown. From the 5' RACE reads, TCRdb called clonotypes with MiXCR, one entry per CDR3 protein. This sample has around 60,000 distinct CDR3 sequences, with over 7.5% found just once. Sequenced: PBMCs or a T cell subset sorted from them (not recorded which). The sequence came from a man between 18 and 35 years old who had mild COVID-19 (a few samples of this study predate the infection). Cell type and time point are not known. The chain links TRBV20-1 to TRBJ2-3, with TRBD2 matching over 7 bases. The CDR3 region is CSARNLADLTDTQYF. The CDR3 DNA sequence: TGCAGTGCCCGAAACCTAGCGGACCTCACAGATACGCAGTATTTT.